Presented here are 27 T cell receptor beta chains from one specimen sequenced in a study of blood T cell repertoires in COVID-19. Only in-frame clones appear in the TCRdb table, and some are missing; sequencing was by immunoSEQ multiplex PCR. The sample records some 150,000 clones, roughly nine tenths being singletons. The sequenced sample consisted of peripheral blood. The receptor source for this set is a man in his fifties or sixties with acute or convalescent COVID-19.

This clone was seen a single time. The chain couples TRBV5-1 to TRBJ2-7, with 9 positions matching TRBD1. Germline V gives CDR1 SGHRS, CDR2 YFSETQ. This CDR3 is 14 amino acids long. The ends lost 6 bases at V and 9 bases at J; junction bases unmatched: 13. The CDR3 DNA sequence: TGCGCCAGCACCCCGGGACAGGGCCCTCTGAGGCAGTACTTC. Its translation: CASTPGQGPLRQYF. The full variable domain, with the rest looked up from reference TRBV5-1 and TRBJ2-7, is KAGVTQTPRYLIKTRGQQVTLSCSPISGHRSVSWYQQTPGQGLQFLFEYFSETQRNKGNFPGRFSGRQFSNSRSEMNVSTLELGDSALYLCASTPGQGPLRQYFGPGTRLTVT.

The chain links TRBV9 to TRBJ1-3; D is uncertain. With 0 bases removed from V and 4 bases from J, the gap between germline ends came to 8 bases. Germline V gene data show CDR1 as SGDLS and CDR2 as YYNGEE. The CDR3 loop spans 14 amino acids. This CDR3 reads CASSVGESGNTIYF. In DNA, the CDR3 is TGTGCCAGCAGCGTAGGGGAGTCCGGAAACACCATATATTTT.

CDR3 DNA sequence: TGTGCCTGGACGGACAGGGGGAATTCACCCCTCCACTTT. The encoded protein is CAWTDRGNSPLHF. The chain combines TRBV30 with TRBJ1-6, with 10 bases aligning to TRBD1. CDR1 GTSNPN and CDR2 SVGIG come from the germline V gene (reference sequence). V was pared by 4 bases and J by 7 bases, with 1 base of the junction left unmatched. The CDR3 extends over 13 amino acids.

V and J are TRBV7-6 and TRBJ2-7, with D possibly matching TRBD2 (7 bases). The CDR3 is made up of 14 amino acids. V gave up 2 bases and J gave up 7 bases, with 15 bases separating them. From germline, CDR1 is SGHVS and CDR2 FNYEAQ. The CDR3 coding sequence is TGTGCCAGCAGCTTACGCGGGGGCCCCTCGGAGCAGTACTTC. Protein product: CASSLRGGPSEQYF.

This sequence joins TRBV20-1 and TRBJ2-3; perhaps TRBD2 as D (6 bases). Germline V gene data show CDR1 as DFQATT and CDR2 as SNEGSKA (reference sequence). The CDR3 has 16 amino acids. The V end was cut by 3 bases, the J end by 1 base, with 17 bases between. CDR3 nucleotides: TGCAGTGCTAGTAATGGGGCTAGCGCACGCACAGATACGCAGTATTTT. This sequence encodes CSASNGASARTDTQYF.

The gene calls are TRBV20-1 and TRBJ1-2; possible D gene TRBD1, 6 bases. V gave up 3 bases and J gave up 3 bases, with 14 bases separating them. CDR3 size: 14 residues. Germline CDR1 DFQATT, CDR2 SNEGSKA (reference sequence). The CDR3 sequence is CSASLQGRHYGYTF. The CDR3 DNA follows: TGCAGTGCTAGTTTACAGGGACGCCACTATGGCTACACCTTC.

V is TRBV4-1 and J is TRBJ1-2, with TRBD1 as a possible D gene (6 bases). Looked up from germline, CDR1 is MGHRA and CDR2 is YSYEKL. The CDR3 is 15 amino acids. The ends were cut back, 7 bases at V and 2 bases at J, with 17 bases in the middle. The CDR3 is CASTPGGVKNYGYTF. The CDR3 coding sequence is TGCGCCAGCACTCCTGGGGGCGTGAAGAACTATGGCTACACCTTC.

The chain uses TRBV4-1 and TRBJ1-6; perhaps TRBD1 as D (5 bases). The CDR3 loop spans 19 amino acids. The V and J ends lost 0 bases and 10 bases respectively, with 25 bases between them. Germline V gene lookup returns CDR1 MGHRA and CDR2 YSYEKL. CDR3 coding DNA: TGCGCCAGCAGCCAAGAACGGATCGGACCAGCCTTTAGGGGCTCACCCCTCCACTTT. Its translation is CASSQERIGPAFRGSPLHF.

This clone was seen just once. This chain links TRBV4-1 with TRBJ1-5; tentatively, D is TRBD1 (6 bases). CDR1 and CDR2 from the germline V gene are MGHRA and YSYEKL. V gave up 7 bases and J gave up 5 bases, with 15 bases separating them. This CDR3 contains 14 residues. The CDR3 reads CASKARGADQPQHF. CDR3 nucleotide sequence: TGCGCCAGCAAAGCGCGGGGGGCAGATCAGCCCCAGCATTTT.

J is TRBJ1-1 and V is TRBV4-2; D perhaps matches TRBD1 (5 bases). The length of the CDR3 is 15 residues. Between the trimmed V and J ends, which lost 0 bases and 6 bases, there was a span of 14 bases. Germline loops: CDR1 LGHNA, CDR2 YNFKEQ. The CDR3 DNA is TGTGCCAGCAGCCAAGAGCAATCAGGGATCCCTGAAGCTTTCTTT. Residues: CASSQEQSGIPEAFF.

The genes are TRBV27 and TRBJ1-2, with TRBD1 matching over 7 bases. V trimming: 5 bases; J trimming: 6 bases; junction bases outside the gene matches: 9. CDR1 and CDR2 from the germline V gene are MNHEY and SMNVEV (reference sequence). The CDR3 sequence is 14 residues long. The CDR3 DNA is TGTGCCAGCAGTCCCCATGGGACAGCGGATGGCTACACCTTC. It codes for CASSPHGTADGYTF.

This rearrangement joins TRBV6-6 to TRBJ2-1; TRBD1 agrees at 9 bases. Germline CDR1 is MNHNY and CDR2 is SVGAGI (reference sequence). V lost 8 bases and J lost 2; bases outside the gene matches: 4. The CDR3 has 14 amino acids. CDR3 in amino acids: CASVQGAAYNEQFF. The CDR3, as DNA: TGTGCCAGCGTACAGGGGGCGGCCTACAATGAGCAGTTCTTC.

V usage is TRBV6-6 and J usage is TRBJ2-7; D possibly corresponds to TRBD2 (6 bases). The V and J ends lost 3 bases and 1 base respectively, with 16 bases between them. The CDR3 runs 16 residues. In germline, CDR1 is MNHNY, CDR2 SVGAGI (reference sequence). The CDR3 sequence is CASSYTLTSSSYEQYF. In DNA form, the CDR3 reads TGTGCCAGCAGTTATACCCTAACTAGCTCTTCCTACGAGCAGTACTTC.

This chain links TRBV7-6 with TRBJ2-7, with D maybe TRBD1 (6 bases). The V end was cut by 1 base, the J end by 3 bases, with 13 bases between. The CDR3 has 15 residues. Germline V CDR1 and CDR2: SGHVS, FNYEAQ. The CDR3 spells CASSLGTAGGYEQYF. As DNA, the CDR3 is TGTGCCAGCAGCTTAGGGACAGCCGGAGGCTACGAGCAGTACTTC.

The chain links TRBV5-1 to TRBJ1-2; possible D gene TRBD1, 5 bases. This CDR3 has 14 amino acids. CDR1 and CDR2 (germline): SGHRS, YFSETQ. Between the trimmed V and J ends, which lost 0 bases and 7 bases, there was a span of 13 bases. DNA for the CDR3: TGCGCCAGCAGCTTGGAATTAGGCGGGGGTGGCTACACCTTC. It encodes CASSLELGGGGYTF.

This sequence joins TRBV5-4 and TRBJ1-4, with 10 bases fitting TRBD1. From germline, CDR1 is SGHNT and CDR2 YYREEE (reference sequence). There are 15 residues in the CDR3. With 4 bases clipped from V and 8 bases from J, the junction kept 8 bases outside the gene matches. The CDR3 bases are TGTGCCAGCAGCAGCCGGGACAGGGGAGCCGAAAAACTGTTTTTT. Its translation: CASSSRDRGAEKLFF.

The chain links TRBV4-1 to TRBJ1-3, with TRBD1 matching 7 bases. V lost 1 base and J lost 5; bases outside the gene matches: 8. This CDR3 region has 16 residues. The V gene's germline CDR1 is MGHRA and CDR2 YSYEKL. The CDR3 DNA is TGCGCCAGCAGCCAAGGAGTACAGGGGTTGAGAAACACCATATATTTT. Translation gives CASSQGVQGLRNTIYF.

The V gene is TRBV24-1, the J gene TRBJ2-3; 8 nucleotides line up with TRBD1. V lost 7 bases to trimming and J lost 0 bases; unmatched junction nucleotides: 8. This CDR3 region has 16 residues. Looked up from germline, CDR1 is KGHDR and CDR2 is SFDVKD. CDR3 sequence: CATSAGQGSSTDTQYF. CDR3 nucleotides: TGTGCCACCAGCGCAGGACAGGGCTCTAGCACAGATACGCAGTATTTT.

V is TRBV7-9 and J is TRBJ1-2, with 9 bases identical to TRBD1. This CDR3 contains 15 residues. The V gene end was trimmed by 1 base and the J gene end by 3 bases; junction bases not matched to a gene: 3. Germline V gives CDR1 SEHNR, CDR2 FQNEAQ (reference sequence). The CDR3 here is CASSLGGQGDYGYTF. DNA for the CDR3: TGTGCCAGCAGCTTAGGGGGACAGGGCGACTATGGCTACACCTTC.

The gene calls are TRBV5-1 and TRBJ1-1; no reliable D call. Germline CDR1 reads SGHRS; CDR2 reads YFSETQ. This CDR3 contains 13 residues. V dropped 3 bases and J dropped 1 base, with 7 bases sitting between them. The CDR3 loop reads CASSSIENTEAFF. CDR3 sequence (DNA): TGCGCCAGCAGCTCGATAGAGAACACTGAAGCTTTCTTT.

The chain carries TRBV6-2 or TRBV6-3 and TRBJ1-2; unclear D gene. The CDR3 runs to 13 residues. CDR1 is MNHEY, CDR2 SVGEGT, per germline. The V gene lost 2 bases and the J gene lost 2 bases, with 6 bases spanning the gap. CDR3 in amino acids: CASSYRENYGYTF. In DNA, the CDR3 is TGTGCCAGCAGTTACCGAGAAAACTATGGCTACACCTTC.

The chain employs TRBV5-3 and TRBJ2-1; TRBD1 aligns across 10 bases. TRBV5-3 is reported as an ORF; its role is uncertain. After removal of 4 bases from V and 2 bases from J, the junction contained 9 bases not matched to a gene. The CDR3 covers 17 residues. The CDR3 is CARSPPPGQGTYNEQFF. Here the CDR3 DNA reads TGTGCCAGAAGCCCCCCACCGGGACAGGGGACCTACAATGAGCAGTTCTTC.

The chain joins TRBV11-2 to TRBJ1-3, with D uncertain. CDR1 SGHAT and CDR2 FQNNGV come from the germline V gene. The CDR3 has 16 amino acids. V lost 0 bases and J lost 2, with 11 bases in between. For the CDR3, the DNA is TGTGCCAGCAGCTTAGATCACCGCCAGGCTGGAAACACCATATATTTT. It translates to CASSLDHRQAGNTIYF.

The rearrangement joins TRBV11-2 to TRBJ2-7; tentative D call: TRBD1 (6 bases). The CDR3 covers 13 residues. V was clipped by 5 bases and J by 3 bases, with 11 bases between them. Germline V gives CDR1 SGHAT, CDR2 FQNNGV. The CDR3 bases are TGTGCCAGCAGCCTGACAGGCCGCTACGAGCAGTACTTC. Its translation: CASSLTGRYEQYF.

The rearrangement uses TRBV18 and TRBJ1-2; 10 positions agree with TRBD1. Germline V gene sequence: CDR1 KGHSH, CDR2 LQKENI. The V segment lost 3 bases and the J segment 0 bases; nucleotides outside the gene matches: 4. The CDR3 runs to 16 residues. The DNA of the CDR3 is TGTGCCAGCTCACCGGGACAGGGGAACGCTAACTATGGCTACACCTTC. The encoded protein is CASSPGQGNANYGYTF. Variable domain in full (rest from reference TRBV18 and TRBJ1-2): NAGVMQNPRHLVRRRGQEARLRCSPMKGHSHVYWYRQLPEEGLKFMVYLQKENIIDESGMPKERFSAEFPKEGPSILRIQQVVRGDSAAYFCASSPGQGNANYGYTFGSGTRLTVV.

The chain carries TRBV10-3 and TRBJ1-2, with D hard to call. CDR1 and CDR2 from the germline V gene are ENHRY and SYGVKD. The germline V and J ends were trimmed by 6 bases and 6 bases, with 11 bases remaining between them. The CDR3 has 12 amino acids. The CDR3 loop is CAIREGDDGYTF. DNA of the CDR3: TGTGCCATCAGGGAGGGAGACGATGGCTACACCTTC.

The CDR3 protein is CASTPADSSGNTIYF. The CDR3 coding sequence is TGTGCCAGCACCCCCGCCGACAGCTCTGGAAACACCATATATTTT. The V gene is TRBV6-5, the J gene TRBJ1-3; D may be TRBD1 (5 bases). Germline V gene sequence: CDR1 MNHEY, CDR2 SVGAGI. V lost 7 bases and J 0 bases, leaving 13 bases between the germline ends. The CDR3 has 15 amino acids.